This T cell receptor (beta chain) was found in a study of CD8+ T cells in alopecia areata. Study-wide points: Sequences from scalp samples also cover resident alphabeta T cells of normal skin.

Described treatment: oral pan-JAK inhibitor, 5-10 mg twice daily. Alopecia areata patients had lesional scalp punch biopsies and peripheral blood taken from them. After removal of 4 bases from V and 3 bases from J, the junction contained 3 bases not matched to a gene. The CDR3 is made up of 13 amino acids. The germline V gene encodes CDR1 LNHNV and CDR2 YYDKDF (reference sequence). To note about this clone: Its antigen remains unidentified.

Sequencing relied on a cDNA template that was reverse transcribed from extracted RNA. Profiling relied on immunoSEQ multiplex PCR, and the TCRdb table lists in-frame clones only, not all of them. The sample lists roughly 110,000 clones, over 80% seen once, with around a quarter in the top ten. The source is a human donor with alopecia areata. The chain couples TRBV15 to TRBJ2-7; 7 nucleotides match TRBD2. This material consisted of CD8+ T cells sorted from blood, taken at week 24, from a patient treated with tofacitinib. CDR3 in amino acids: CATSTRDYYEQYF. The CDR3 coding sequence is TGTGCCACCAGCACCCGGGACTACTACGAGCAGTACTTC. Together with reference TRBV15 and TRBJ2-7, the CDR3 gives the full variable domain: DAMVIQNPRYQVTQFGKPVTLSCSQTLNHNVMYWYQQKSSQAPKLLFHYYDKDFNNEADTPDNFQSRRPNTSFCFLDIRSPGLGDTAMYLCATSTRDYYEQYFGPGTRLTVT.